The 29 T cell receptor beta chains below come from one sample, sequenced in a study of beta chain features in type 1 diabetes. Sequencing targeted expressed TCRB transcripts, as all isolated RNA had been reverse transcribed. Profiled with immunoSEQ multiplex PCR; TCRdb holds only in-frame clones, not every one. The data hold about 900,000 clones, with about a sixth observed a single time. Sequences were obtained from naive CD4+ T cells from blood. These TCRs come from a woman aged 18-30 years in good health.

This clone was recorded a few times. The V call is TRBV7-9, the J call TRBJ1-5, with a tentative D call TRBD1 (5 bases). V was cut by 5 bases and J by 6 bases, with 14 bases left in between. This CDR3 has 14 residues. Per the germline V gene, CDR1 is SEHNR and CDR2 is FQNEAQ (reference sequence). The CDR3 spells CASSARAGSQPQHF. The CDR3 DNA sequence: TGTGCCAGCAGCGCGAGAGCAGGGTCTCAGCCCCAGCATTTT. Looking up the rest from reference TRBV7-9 and TRBJ1-5 gives the full variable domain: DTGVSQNPRHKITKRGQNVTFRCDPISEHNRLYWYRQTLGQGPEFLTYFQNEAQLEKSRLLSDRFSAERPKGSFSTLEIQRTEQGDSAMYLCASSARAGSQPQHFGDGTRLSIL.

The rearrangement uses TRBV7-9 and TRBJ2-1, with 8 nucleotides matching TRBD1. The CDR3 covers 14 residues. V shed 5 bases, J shed 10 bases, and the junction held 10 bases outside the gene matches. Germline-derived CDR1 and CDR2 are SEHNR and FQNEAQ (reference sequence). The CDR3 spells CASSPQGAAVEQFF. CDR3 bases: TGTGCCAGCAGCCCCCAGGGGGCGGCCGTGGAGCAGTTCTTC. Together with reference TRBV7-9 and TRBJ2-1, the CDR3 gives the full variable domain: DTGVSQNPRHKITKRGQNVTFRCDPISEHNRLYWYRQTLGQGPEFLTYFQNEAQLEKSRLLSDRFSAERPKGSFSTLEIQRTEQGDSAMYLCASSPQGAAVEQFFGPGTRLTVL.

This chain joins TRBV13 and TRBJ2-7; TRBD2 is a possible D gene (6 bases). Per the germline V gene, CDR1 is PRHDT and CDR2 is FYEKMQ (reference sequence). This CDR3 region has 14 residues. V lost 0 bases and J lost 5, with 11 bases in between. The CDR3 DNA reads as TGTGCCAGCAGCTTAGGTCCTAGCGAACACGAGCAGTACTTC. Its protein product is CASSLGPSEHEQYF.

The V call is TRBV7-9, the J call TRBJ1-2; no clear D. The CDR3 spans 13 residues. Germline lookup yields CDR1 SEHNR and CDR2 FQNEAQ (reference sequence). V was shortened by 5 bases and J by 5 bases, with 12 bases between the two germline ends. CDR3: CASSQDPIYGYTF. The CDR3 coding sequence is TGTGCCAGCAGCCAAGACCCCATATATGGCTACACCTTC.

This clone has just a few counts. The rearrangement joins TRBV4-2 to TRBJ2-7; TRBD2 aligns across 8 bases. Per germline, CDR1 LGHNA and CDR2 YNFKEQ. The CDR3 consists of 14 residues. V lost 10 bases, J lost 1 base, and 9 bases stayed unmatched. The CDR3 DNA reads as TGTGCCAACGGGGGGGCCTTAAGGTCCTACGAGCAGTACTTC. Encoded protein: CANGGALRSYEQYF.

The chain carries TRBV7-3 and TRBJ2-1; the match to TRBD2 covers 10 bases. The CDR3 consists of 16 residues. The V and J ends lost 5 bases and 2 bases, in that order; junction bases with no gene match: 6. CDR1 and CDR2 from the germline V gene are SGHTA and FQGTGA. The CDR3 region is CASSPSGSVPYNEQFF. In nucleotides, the CDR3 is TGTGCCAGCAGCCCTAGCGGGAGTGTGCCCTACAATGAGCAGTTCTTC.

The chain carries TRBV5-6 and TRBJ2-7; D is unresolved. The CDR3 contains 11 residues. V was trimmed by 0 bases and J by 7 bases, leaving 5 bases between them. CDR1 and CDR2 from the germline V gene are SGHDT and YYEEEE. The CDR3 region is CASSLGREQYF. The CDR3 DNA reads TGTGCCAGCAGCTTGGGACGAGAGCAGTACTTC.

The V call is TRBV9, the J call TRBJ1-2, with 10 bases lining up with TRBD1. Germline CDR1 is SGDLS and CDR2 is YYNGEE. The CDR3 is 15 amino acids. Germline trimming cut 4 bases from V and 0 bases from J; bases unmatched to any gene: 3. This CDR3 reads CASSKGTGANYGYTF. As DNA, the CDR3 is TGTGCCAGCAGCAAAGGGACAGGGGCTAACTATGGCTACACCTTC.

The chain couples TRBV6-5 to TRBJ2-1; no firm D call. V was pared by 2 bases and J by 0 bases, with 11 bases between. CDR3 length: 16 residues. The germline CDR1 and CDR2 sequences are MNHEY and SVGAGI. The CDR3 region has the DNA TGTGCCAGCAGTTACGGTCTCCTCAGCTCCTACAATGAGCAGTTCTTC. Translated: CASSYGLLSSYNEQFF.

The V gene is TRBV29-1, the J gene TRBJ2-1, with 9 positions matching TRBD2. There are 17 residues in the CDR3. CDR1 is SQVTM and CDR2 is ANQGSEA in the germline V gene. The ends lost 4 bases at V and 2 bases at J; junction bases unmatched: 12. The CDR3 sequence is CSVVSGSLAGPYNEQFF. The CDR3 DNA reads as TGCAGCGTTGTATCGGGAAGTCTAGCGGGACCCTACAATGAGCAGTTCTTC.

This rearrangement joins TRBV7-9 to TRBJ1-1; 8 bases match TRBD1. Trimming removed 7 bases from V and 1 base from J; junction bases left unmatched: 2. The CDR3 has 13 residues. Germline CDR1 SEHNR, CDR2 FQNEAQ (reference sequence). The CDR3 nucleotides are TGTGCCAGCATGGGACAGGCGAACACTGAAGCTTTCTTT. Translation gives CASMGQANTEAFF.

This clone was seen more than once but under ten times. This chain links TRBV27 with TRBJ1-1; possible D gene TRBD1, 5 bases. The CDR3 has 14 residues. V dropped 6 bases and J dropped 8 bases, with 19 bases sitting between them. Germline loops: CDR1 MNHEY, CDR2 SMNVEV (reference sequence). This CDR3 is CASRRFQSTAEAFF. For the CDR3, the DNA is TGTGCCAGCAGAAGATTTCAGTCGACAGCAGAAGCTTTCTTT.

This clone was seen more than once but under ten times. The chain employs TRBV7-9 and TRBJ2-7; TRBD1 agrees at 8 bases. The trim removed 4 bases at V and 2 bases at J, leaving 4 bases unmatched. Germline assignment: CDR1 SEHNR and CDR2 FQNEAQ (reference sequence). CDR3 length: 14 amino acids. The DNA for the CDR3 is TGTGCCAGCAGCTATCAACAGGGGGCCTACGAGCAGTACTTC. It is translated as CASSYQQGAYEQYF.

The chain combines TRBV6-5 with TRBJ1-5; D possibly corresponds to TRBD1 (5 bases). Trimming took off 5 bases at V and 2 bases at J, with 10 bases between the two ends. Germline CDR1 is MNHEY and CDR2 is SVGAGI. This CDR3 comprises 14 residues. DNA of the CDR3: TGTGCCAGCAGTGTAGGGGCCGGCAATCAGCCCCAGCATTTT. Translated: CASSVGAGNQPQHF.

This clone appeared a few times. The chain carries TRBV18 and TRBJ2-1; 10 positions agree with TRBD2. This CDR3 comprises 15 residues. Germline CDR1 is KGHSH and CDR2 is LQKENI. V shed 3 bases and J 6 bases; nucleotides not matched to a gene: 5. The CDR3 sequence: CASSPYSGRANEQFF. CDR3 DNA: TGTGCCAGCTCACCCTACAGCGGGAGGGCCAATGAGCAGTTCTTC.

V gene TRBV7-2 combines with J gene TRBJ2-5, with TRBD1 identical over 9 bases. This CDR3 spans 16 amino acids. Germline V gene data show CDR1 as SGHTA and CDR2 as FQGNSA. V gave up 5 bases and J gave up 2 bases; unmatched junction bases: 9. The CDR3 region is CASSLAGTGFQETQYF. For the CDR3, the DNA is TGTGCCAGCAGCCTCGCCGGGACAGGGTTTCAAGAGACCCAGTACTTC. The full variable domain, its missing parts supplied by reference TRBV7-2 and TRBJ2-5, is GAGVSQSPSNKVTEKGKDVELRCDPISGHTALYWYRQSLGQGLEFLIYFQGNSAPDKSGLPSDRFSAERTGGSVSTLTIQRTQQEDSAVYLCASSLAGTGFQETQYFGPGTRLLVL.

CDR3 coding DNA: TGTGCCAGCAGTACCTGGCCGGGAGGCCCCTACGAGCAGTACTTC. This gives the protein CASSTWPGGPYEQYF. This chain uses TRBV9 with TRBJ2-5, with TRBD2 identical over 7 bases. The J call may be mistaken, given a closer DNA end match to TRBJ2-7. The CDR3 has 15 amino acids. Germline CDR1 SGDLS, CDR2 YYNGEE.

This clone was counted a few times. V gene TRBV2 combines with J gene TRBJ2-4, with 8 bases that match TRBD2. Germline CDR1 SNHLY, CDR2 FYNNEI. The V segment lost 4 bases and the J segment 7 bases; nucleotides outside the gene matches: 3. CDR3 length: 13 residues. The CDR3 DNA sequence: TGTGCCAGCAGTGCGGGACTAGTTAACATTCAGTACTTC. The encoded protein is CASSAGLVNIQYF.

This clone appeared a few times. The rearrangement uses TRBV9 and TRBJ2-2; D is perhaps TRBD1 (5 bases). Per germline, CDR1 SGDLS and CDR2 YYNGEE. This CDR3 has 15 amino acids. V lost 0 bases, J lost 7 bases, and 13 bases lay in between. This CDR3 is CASSVGQSVGGELFF. CDR3 nucleotide sequence: TGTGCCAGCAGCGTAGGACAGTCTGTAGGCGGGGAGCTGTTTTTT.

The chain has TRBV11-2 and TRBJ2-7, with 11 bases fitting TRBD2. After removal of 1 base from V and 4 bases from J, the junction contained 3 bases not matched to a gene. This CDR3 is 15 amino acids long. From germline, CDR1 is SGHAT and CDR2 FQNNGV. The CDR3 DNA follows: TGTGCCAGCAGCTTAGGACTAGCGGGACTGTACGAGCAGTACTTC. Its translation is CASSLGLAGLYEQYF.

The genes are TRBV5-1 and TRBJ2-7; D is undetermined. CDR3 length: 14 residues. Looked up from germline, CDR1 is SGHRS and CDR2 is YFSETQ. Trimming removed 0 bases from V and 4 bases from J, with 11 bases in between. The CDR3 reads CASSLEPRSYEQYF. The CDR3 nucleotides read TGCGCCAGCAGCTTGGAACCCAGGAGTTACGAGCAGTACTTC.

The J gene is TRBJ2-1, the V gene TRBV9; TRBD2 matches at 14 bases. Germline CDR1 reads SGDLS; CDR2 reads YYNGEE. V dropped 4 bases and J dropped 2; count of bases not matched to a gene: 11. The CDR3 has 19 residues. CDR3 DNA: TGTGCCAGCAGCACCAGAGGGACTAGCGGGAGAGGGGCCTACAATGAGCAGTTCTTC. It encodes CASSTRGTSGRGAYNEQFF.

The chain carries TRBV18 and TRBJ2-7; the match to TRBD1 covers 7 bases. Losses at the gene ends were 6 bases for V and 3 bases for J; bases not matched to a gene: 11. The germline V gene has CDR1 KGHSH and CDR2 LQKENI. The length of the CDR3 is 15 residues. This CDR3 is CASSPAQGDRYEQYF. In nucleotides, the CDR3 is TGTGCCAGCTCTCCGGCCCAGGGGGATCGCTACGAGCAGTACTTC.

Only a few counts were recorded for this clone. Written as DNA, the CDR3 is TGTGCCAGCAGGGGTAACAATGAGCAGTTCTTC. This translates into CASRGNNEQFF. The chain has TRBV2 and TRBJ2-1; D gene uncertain. The CDR3 has 11 residues. CDR1 and CDR2 from the germline V gene are SNHLY and FYNNEI. The ends were cut back, 6 bases at V and 5 bases at J, with 5 bases in the middle.

This clone was seen a handful of times. The J gene is TRBJ2-1, the V gene TRBV4-2, with 15 bases identical to TRBD2. Germline assignment: CDR1 LGHNA and CDR2 YNFKEQ. V trimming: 3 bases; J trimming: 3 bases; junction bases outside the gene matches: 9. The CDR3 has 19 residues. The CDR3 region has the DNA TGTGCCAGCAGCCAGACAGCCGGGACTAGCGGGAGGTTCTACAATGAGCAGTTCTTC. Translating it yields CASSQTAGTSGRFYNEQFF.

The rearrangement links TRBV27 to TRBJ2-3; the D gene could be TRBD1 or TRBD2 (5 bases each). V was trimmed by 8 bases and J by 1 base, leaving 10 bases between them. This CDR3 comprises 13 residues. Germline CDR1 MNHEY, CDR2 SMNVEV (reference sequence). The DNA of the CDR3 is TGTGCCAGCGGGGGAGAGGGCACAGATACGCAGTATTTT. Its translation: CASGGEGTDTQYF.

This clone was seen only a few times. This chain links TRBV5-1 with TRBJ2-5; D is unclear. Germline CDR1 SGHRS, CDR2 YFSETQ. V gave up 2 bases and J gave up 3 bases, with 8 bases separating them. The CDR3 loop spans 13 amino acids. The CDR3: CASSFHEKETQYF. The DNA for the CDR3 is TGCGCCAGCAGCTTCCACGAGAAAGAGACCCAGTACTTC.

This clone showed up just a few times. CDR3 sequence reads: CASSQSGEVGELFF. CDR3 bases: TGTGCCAGCAGCCAGTCCGGGGAGGTCGGGGAGCTGTTTTTT. The chain couples TRBV7-2 to TRBJ2-2; a possible D gene is TRBD2 (6 bases). The CDR3 sequence is 14 residues long. Trimming took off 5 bases at V and 7 bases at J, with 14 bases between the two ends. CDR1 is SGHTA, CDR2 FQGNSA, per germline.

The chain uses TRBV19 and TRBJ2-5, with 10 bases lining up with TRBD1. After removal of 3 bases from V and 5 bases from J, the junction contained 3 bases not matched to a gene. This CDR3 is built from 14 residues. Germline V lookup: CDR1 LNHDA, CDR2 SQIVND (reference sequence). The CDR3 DNA reads TGTGCCAGTAGTATCGGACAGGGGGTGGAGACCCAGTACTTC. Its translation is CASSIGQGVETQYF. Together with reference TRBV19 and TRBJ2-5, the CDR3 gives the full variable domain: DGGITQSPKYLFRKEGQNVTLSCEQNLNHDAMYWYRQDPGQGLRLIYYSQIVNDFQKGDIAEGYSVSREKKESFPLTVTSAQKNPTAFYLCASSIGQGVETQYFGPGTRLLVL.